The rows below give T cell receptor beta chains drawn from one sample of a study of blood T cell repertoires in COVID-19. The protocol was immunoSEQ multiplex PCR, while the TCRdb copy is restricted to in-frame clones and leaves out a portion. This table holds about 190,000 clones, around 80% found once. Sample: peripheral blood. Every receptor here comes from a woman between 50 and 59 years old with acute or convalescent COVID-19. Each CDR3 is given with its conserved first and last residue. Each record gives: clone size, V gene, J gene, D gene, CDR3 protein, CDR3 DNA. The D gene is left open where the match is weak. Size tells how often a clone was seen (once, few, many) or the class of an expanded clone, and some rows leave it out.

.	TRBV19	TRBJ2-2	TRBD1	CASSTRTGEDTGELFF	TGTGCCAGTAGTACCCGGACAGGGGAGGACACCGGGGAGCTGTTTTTT
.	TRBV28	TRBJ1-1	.	CATLRQGGTEAFF	TGTGCCACCCTCCGGCAGGGCGGCACTGAAGCTTTCTTT
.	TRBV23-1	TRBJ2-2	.	CASSLQENTGELFF	TGCGCCAGCAGCTTACAGGAAAACACCGGGGAGCTGTTTTTT
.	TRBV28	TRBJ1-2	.	CASTFGQGNYGYTF	TGTGCCAGCACTTTTGGGCAGGGCAACTATGGCTACACCTTC
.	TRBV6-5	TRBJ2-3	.	CAAGTDTQYF	TGTGCCGCCGGGACAGATACGCAGTATTTT
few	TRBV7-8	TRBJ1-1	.	CASSLIGGLRTEAFF	TGTGCCAGCAGCTTAATCGGGGGGCTCCGCACTGAAGCTTTCTTT
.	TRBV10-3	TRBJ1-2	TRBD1	CAIRAGGANYGYTF	TGTGCCATCAGAGCAGGGGGCGCTAACTATGGCTACACCTTC
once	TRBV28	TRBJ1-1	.	CASTPSSVNTEAFF	TGTGCCAGCACCCCCAGCAGCGTGAACACTGAAGCTTTCTTT
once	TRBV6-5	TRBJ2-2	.	CASSYAGTLNTGELFF	TGTGCCAGCAGTTATGCCGGGACACTGAACACCGGGGAGCTGTTTTTT
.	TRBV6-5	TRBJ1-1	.	CASRAGQYTEAFF	TGTGCCAGCAGGGCCGGACAGTACACTGAAGCTTTCTTT
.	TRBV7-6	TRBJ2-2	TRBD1	CASSLPGGNTGELFF	TGTGCCAGCAGCTTACCAGGGGGCAACACCGGGGAGCTGTTTTTT
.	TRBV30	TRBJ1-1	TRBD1	CACVDRGPNTEAFF	TGTGCCTGCGTAGACAGGGGACCGAACACTGAAGCTTTCTTT
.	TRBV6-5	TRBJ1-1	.	CATGLGLMNTEAFF	TGTGCCACCGGCCTGGGACTGATGAACACTGAAGCTTTCTTT
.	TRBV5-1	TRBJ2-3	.	CASKTSSRTDTQYF	TGCGCCAGCAAAACCAGTTCCCGCACAGATACGCAGTATTTT
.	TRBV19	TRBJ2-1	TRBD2	CASSKLAGGPTRAGNEQFF	TGTGCCAGTAGTAAACTAGCGGGAGGGCCGACGCGCGCAGGCAATGAGCAGTTCTTC
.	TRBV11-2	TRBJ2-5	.	CASSLVGVETQYF	TGTGCCAGCAGCTTAGTAGGGGTGGAGACCCAGTACTTC
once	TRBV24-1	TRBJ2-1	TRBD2	CATSLAGGGHNEQFF	TGTGCCACCAGTTTGGCGGGAGGGGGCCACAATGAGCAGTTCTTC
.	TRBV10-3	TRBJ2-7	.	CAISESLQGYEQYF	TGTGCCATCAGTGAGTCCCTACAGGGCTACGAGCAGTACTTC
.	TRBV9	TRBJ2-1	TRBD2	CASSVTVAGGSNEQFF	TGTGCCAGCAGCGTCACAGTAGCGGGAGGTTCCAATGAGCAGTTCTTC
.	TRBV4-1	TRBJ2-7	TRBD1	CASSPGDRLSYEQYF	TGCGCCAGCAGCCCCGGGGACAGACTGTCCTACGAGCAGTACTTC
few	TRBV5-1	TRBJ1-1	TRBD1	CASSGRTGVNTEAFF	TGCGCCAGCAGCGGGAGGACAGGGGTGAACACTGAAGCTTTCTTT
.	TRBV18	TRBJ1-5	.	CASSIGQSPSWAQHF	TGTGCCAGCTCAATTGGACAGTCCCCTAGTTGGGCCCAGCATTTT
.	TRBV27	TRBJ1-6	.	CASSFLPGVIGSPLHF	TGTGCCAGCAGTTTCCTCCCGGGGGTAATAGGCTCACCCCTCCACTTT
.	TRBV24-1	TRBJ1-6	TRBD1	CSWRDSKTRTRNSPLHF	TGTAGCTGGCGGGACAGCAAAACCAGAACCAGGAATTCACCCCTCCACTTT
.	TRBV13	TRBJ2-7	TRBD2	CASSPSGSHSYEQYF	TGTGCCAGCAGTCCCAGCGGGAGCCACTCCTACGAGCAGTACTTC
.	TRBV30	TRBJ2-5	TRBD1	CAWRPGQGIRETQYF	TGTGCCTGGAGGCCGGGACAGGGGATAAGGGAGACCCAGTACTTC
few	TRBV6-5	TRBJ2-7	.	CASSYFTGYEQYF	TGTGCCAGCAGTTACTTCACAGGGTACGAGCAGTACTTC
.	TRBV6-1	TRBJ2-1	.	CASSEMFGLARDEQFF	TGTGCCAGCAGTGAAATGTTCGGGCTTGCCAGGGATGAGCAGTTCTTC
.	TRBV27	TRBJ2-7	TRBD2	CASSRLAGGTYEQYF	TGTGCCAGCAGTCGACTAGCGGGAGGGACCTACGAGCAGTACTTC
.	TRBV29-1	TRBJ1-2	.	CSVEVPGGGYTF	TGCAGCGTTGAAGTCCCGGGTGGTGGCTACACCTTC
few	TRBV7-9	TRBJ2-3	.	CASSLGTPIDTDTQYF	TGTGCCAGCAGCTTAGGAACGCCGATAGACACAGATACGCAGTATTTT
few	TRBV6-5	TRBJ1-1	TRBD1	CASRLNRGQDTEAFF	TGTGCCAGCAGGCTAAACAGGGGGCAGGACACTGAAGCTTTCTTT